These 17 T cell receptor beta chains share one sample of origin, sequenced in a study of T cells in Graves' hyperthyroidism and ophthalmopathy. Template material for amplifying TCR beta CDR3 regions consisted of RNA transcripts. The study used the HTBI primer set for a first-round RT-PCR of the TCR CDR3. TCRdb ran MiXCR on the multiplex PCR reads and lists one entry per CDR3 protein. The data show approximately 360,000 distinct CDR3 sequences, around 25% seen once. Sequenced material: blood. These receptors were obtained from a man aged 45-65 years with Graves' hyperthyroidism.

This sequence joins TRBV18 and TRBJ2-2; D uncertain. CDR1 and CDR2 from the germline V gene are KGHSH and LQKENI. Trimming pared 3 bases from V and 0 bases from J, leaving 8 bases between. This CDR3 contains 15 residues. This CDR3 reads CASSPSAANTGELFF. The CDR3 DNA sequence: TGTGCCAGCTCACCGTCGGCAGCGAACACCGGGGAGCTGTTTTTT.

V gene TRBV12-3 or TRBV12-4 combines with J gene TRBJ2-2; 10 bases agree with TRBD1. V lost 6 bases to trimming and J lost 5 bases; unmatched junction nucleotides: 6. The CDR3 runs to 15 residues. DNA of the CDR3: TGTGCCAGCAGCGCGGGACAGGGGCTGACCGGGGAGCTGTTTTTT. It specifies CASSAGQGLTGELFF.

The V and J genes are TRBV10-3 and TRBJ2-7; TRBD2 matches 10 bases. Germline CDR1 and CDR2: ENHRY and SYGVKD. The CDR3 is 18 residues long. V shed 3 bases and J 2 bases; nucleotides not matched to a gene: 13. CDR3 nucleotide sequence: TGTGCCATCAGTGACGGACAGCTTAGCGGGAGGATCGCCTACGAGCAGTACTTC. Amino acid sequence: CAISDGQLSGRIAYEQYF.

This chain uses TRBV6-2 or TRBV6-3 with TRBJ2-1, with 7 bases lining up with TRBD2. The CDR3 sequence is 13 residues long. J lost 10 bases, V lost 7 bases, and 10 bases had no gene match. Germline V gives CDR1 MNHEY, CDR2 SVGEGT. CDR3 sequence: CASTASPGLEQFF. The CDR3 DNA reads TGTGCCAGCACCGCTTCGCCGGGACTAGAGCAGTTCTTC.

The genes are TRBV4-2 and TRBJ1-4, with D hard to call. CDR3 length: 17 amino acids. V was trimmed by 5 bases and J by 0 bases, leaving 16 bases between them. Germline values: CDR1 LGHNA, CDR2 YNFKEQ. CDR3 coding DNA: TGTGCCAGCAGCTCGGGAAAGGATGTAGCAACTAATGAAAAACTGTTTTTT. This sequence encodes CASSSGKDVATNEKLFF.

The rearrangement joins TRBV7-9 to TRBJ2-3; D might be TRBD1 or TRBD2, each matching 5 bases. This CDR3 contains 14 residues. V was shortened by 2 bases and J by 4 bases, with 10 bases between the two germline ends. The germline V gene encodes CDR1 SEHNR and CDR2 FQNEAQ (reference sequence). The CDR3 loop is CASSLIRGADTQYF. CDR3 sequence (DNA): TGTGCCAGCAGCTTAATCCGAGGGGCAGATACGCAGTATTTT.

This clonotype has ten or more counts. Here the CDR3 reads CSASRSRDLLGEQYF. The CDR3 nucleotides read TGCAGTGCTAGTAGGTCCAGGGACCTATTAGGGGAGCAGTACTTC. This chain joins TRBV20-1 and TRBJ2-7; D might be TRBD1 or TRBD2, each matching 5 bases. With 3 bases removed from V and 7 bases from J, the gap between germline ends came to 22 bases. The germline CDR1 and CDR2 sequences are DFQATT and SNEGSKA (reference sequence). CDR3 length: 15 residues.

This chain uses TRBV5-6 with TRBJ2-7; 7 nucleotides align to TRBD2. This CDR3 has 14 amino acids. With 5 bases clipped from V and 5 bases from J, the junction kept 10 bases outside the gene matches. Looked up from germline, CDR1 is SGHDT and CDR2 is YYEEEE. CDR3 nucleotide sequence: TGTGCCAGCAGTTCTGCCGGGAGGTCCCACGAGCAGTACTTC. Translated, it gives CASSSAGRSHEQYF. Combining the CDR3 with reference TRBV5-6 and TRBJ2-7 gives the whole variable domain DAGVTQSPTHLIKTRGQQVTLRCSPKSGHDTVSWYQQALGQGPQFIFQYYEEEERQRGNFPDRFSGHQFPNYSSELNVNALLLGDSALYLCASSSAGRSHEQYFGPGTRLTVT.

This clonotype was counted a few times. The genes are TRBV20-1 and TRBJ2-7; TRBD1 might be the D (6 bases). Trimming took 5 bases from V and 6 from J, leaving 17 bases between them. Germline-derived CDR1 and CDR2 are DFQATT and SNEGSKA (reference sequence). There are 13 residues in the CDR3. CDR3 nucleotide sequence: TGCAGTGCTCGGACGACAGGTGGATTCGAGCAGTACTTC. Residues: CSARTTGGFEQYF.

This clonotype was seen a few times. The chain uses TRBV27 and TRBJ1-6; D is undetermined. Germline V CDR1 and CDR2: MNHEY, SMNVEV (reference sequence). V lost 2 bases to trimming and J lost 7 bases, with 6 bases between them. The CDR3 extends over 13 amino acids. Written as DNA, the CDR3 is TGTGCCAGCAGTTTACCGGGGAATTCACCCCTCCACTTT. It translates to CASSLPGNSPLHF.

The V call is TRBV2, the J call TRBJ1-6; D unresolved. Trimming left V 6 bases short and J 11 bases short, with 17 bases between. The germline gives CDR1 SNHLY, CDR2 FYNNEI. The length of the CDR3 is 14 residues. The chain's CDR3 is CASRSETSDPPLHF. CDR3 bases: TGTGCCAGCAGGAGTGAGACGTCGGATCCACCCCTCCACTTT.

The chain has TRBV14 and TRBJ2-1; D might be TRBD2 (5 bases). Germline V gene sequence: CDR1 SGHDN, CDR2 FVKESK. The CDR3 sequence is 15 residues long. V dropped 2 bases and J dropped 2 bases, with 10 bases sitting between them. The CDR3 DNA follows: TGTGCCAGCAGCCAACCGGGGTCCACCTACAATGAGCAGTTCTTC. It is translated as CASSQPGSTYNEQFF.

The CDR3 nucleotides are TGCAGTGCCCGACAGGGGGCGTGGTATGGCTACACCTTC. It codes for CSARQGAWYGYTF. The chain joins TRBV20-1 to TRBJ1-2, with 10 bases identical to TRBD1. The CDR3 runs to 13 residues. Germline V gives CDR1 DFQATT, CDR2 SNEGSKA (reference sequence). The ends lost 6 bases at V and 5 bases at J; junction bases unmatched: 6.

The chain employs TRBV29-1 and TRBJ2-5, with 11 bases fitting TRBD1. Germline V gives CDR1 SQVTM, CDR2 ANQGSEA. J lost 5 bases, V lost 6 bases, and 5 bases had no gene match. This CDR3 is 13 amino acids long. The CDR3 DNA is TGCAGCGTCGGACAGGGGGCGATGGAGACCCAGTACTTC. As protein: CSVGQGAMETQYF. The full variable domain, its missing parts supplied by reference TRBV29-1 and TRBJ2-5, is SAVISQKPSRDICQRGTSLTIQCQVDSQVTMMFWYRQQPGQSLTLIATANQGSEATYESGFVIDKFPISRPNLTFSTLTVSNMSPEDSSIYLCSVGQGAMETQYFGPGTRLLVL.

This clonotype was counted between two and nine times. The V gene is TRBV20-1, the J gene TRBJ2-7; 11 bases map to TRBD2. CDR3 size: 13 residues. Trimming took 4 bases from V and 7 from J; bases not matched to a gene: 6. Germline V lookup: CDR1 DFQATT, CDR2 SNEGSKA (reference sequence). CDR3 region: CSAKLAGEGEQYF. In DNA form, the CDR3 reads TGCAGTGCTAAACTAGCGGGAGAGGGTGAGCAGTACTTC.

Written as DNA, the CDR3 is TGCAGCGCTGTGACAGGGTGGGACACTGAAGCTTTCTTT. Encoded protein: CSAVTGWDTEAFF. The chain links TRBV29-1 to TRBJ1-1; 7 bases map to TRBD1. Germline trimming cut 7 bases from V and 3 bases from J; bases unmatched to any gene: 8. The CDR3 is 13 residues long. From germline, CDR1 is SQVTM and CDR2 ANQGSEA.

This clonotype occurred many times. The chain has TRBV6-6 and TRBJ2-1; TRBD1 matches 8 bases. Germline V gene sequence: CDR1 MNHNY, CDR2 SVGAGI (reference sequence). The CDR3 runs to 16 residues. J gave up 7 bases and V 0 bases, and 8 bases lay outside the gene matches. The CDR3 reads CASSYSSRGLGNEQFF. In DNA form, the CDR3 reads TGTGCCAGCAGTTACTCGTCCAGGGGGCTTGGGAATGAGCAGTTCTTC.